The sequence of this TCR delta chain was determined in a study of delta chains in infants with herpesvirus infections. About the study: A public fetal Vdelta1/Vgamma8 clonotype was sought in postnatally CMV-infected infants. Study conclusions and caveats: Among Vdelta1 cells, the public clonotype apparently waned within two to three months. No race- or environment-matched controls existed, and samples were few. Possibly, this public clonotype is present below detection in uninfected infants.

Note on this clone: Antigen specificity is unknown.

The CDR3 runs to 17 residues. Looked up from germline, CDR1 is TSWWSYY and CDR2 is QGS. V dropped 4 bases and J dropped 0; count of bases not matched to a gene: 9. Reverse transcription of PBMC RNA used primers specific for the gamma and delta chains. With CATT, TCRdb re-called clones from the RT-PCR reads. The table shows more than 1,300 delta-chain clones, with about 34% occurring only once. The TCR originated in a human donor who was a Ugandan infant, either HIV-exposed or HIV-unexposed (not recorded which). The chain recombines TRDV1 with TRDJ1, with TRDD3 matching over 9 bases. Sequenced here: peripheral blood, sampled at time point 1 of longitudinal follow-up. CDR3 sequence reads: CALGGILGEANTDKLIF. The CDR3 nucleotides are TGTGCTCTTGGGGGGATACTGGGGGAAGCTAACACCGATAAACTCATCTTT.